The clone carrying this T cell receptor beta chain was seen a few times. Germline assignment: CDR1 SNHLY and CDR2 FYNNEI. The CDR3 loop spans 12 amino acids. The V end was cut by 8 bases, the J end by 6 bases, with 10 bases between. The record originates from a study of blood T cell repertoires in COVID-19. About the research overall: The United States, Italy and Spain were the sources of the acute and convalescent COVID-19 samples. T cells, B-cell-depleted T cells, or PBMCs supplied cDNA or gDNA.

TCRdb's table, derived via immunoSEQ multiplex PCR, lists solely in-frame clones and lacks some. The sample lists around 80,000 clones, 70% to 85% occurring once. This chain joins TRBV2 and TRBJ2-2, with no clear D. The receptor comes from a middle-aged man with active or convalescent COVID-19. Sequencing was carried out using peripheral blood. The CDR3 sequence: CASWPGSGELFF. CDR3 bases: TGTGCCAGCTGGCCGGGTTCCGGGGAGCTGTTTTTT.